Many counts were recorded for the clone carrying this TCR beta chain. Germline CDR1 SGHVS, CDR2 FNYEAQ. V shed 3 bases and J shed 1 base, with 13 bases lying between them. The CDR3 covers 16 residues. Time point reported: patch test 2, 6 weeks after DPC sensitization. As for treatment: therapeutic diphenylcyclopropenone sensitization with weekly scalp DPC. TCRdb recomputed calls from the RACE reads with MiXCR, one row per CDR3 protein. The sample shows about 42,000 distinct CDR3 sequences, about 9.8% of them seen only once. This specimen belongs to a study of human T cells and chemical hapten exposure.

This chain uses TRBV7-6 with TRBJ1-3; D not certain. Sequences were derived from whole blood, sampled in connection with sensitization to the hapten diphenylcyclopropenone (DPC). The TCR sequence derives from a woman aged 40 to 50 with alopecia areata. Some clones in this sample may be carry-over from other donors' samples. CDR3 in amino acids: CASSLVSRHSGNTIYF. The CDR3 DNA follows: TGTGCCAGCAGCTTGGTCTCCCGCCATTCTGGAAACACCATATATTTT.